The 2 T cell receptor beta chains listed next were all sequenced from one sample in a study of T cell responses to AZD1222 COVID-19 vaccine. Assay used: immunoSEQ multiplex PCR; TCRdb lists only in-frame clones, some missing. Of about 120,000 clones listed, approximately 90% are singletons. This specimen consisted of peripheral blood, obtained on day 0 of AZD1222 vaccination. These receptors all stem from an adult in good health.

This chain joins TRBV19 and TRBJ1-2; weak D call: TRBD1 (6 bases). The germline V gene encodes CDR1 LNHDA and CDR2 SQIVND (reference sequence). The CDR3 is 15 residues long. V was trimmed by 5 bases and J by 8 bases, leaving 21 bases between them. The DNA of the CDR3 is TGTGCCAGTAGTGGGACCGGGACACTATCGGTCGGCTACACCTTC. Its translation: CASSGTGTLSVGYTF.

The chain is built from TRBV10-1 and TRBJ1-1, with D unresolved. Germline CDR1 and CDR2: WNHNN and SYGVQD (reference sequence). The CDR3 runs to 16 residues. V lost 0 bases to trimming and J lost 7 bases, with 18 bases between them. The CDR3 region is CASSESKIGHRNEAFF. The CDR3 DNA reads as TGCGCCAGCAGTGAGTCGAAGATAGGGCATAGGAATGAAGCTTTCTTT.